These 3 T cell receptor beta chains came from one sample sequenced in a study of T cell responses to AZD1222 COVID-19 vaccine. The repertoire was sequenced with immunoSEQ multiplex PCR; TCRdb's copy has only in-frame clones and lacks some. The data hold about 150,000 clones, with 88% observed a single time. The sequenced sample was peripheral blood, obtained after recovery from COVID-19. The receptors originated from an adult who had recovered from COVID-19.

V and J are TRBV7-9 and TRBJ1-6, with 12 nucleotides matching TRBD1. Germline CDR1 reads SEHNR; CDR2 reads FQNEAQ (reference sequence). With 6 bases clipped from V and 8 bases from J, the junction kept 2 bases outside the gene matches. This CDR3 comprises 14 residues. This chain's CDR3 is CASRGQGADSPLHF. DNA for the CDR3: TGTGCCAGCAGGGGACAGGGGGCTGATTCACCCCTCCACTTT.

The rearrangement joins TRBV27 to TRBJ1-5; TRBD1 aligns across 10 bases. The CDR3 consists of 15 residues. Trimming removed 6 bases from V and 0 bases from J; junction bases left unmatched: 2. Germline V gene data show CDR1 as MNHEY and CDR2 as SMNVEV (reference sequence). CDR3 loop: CASRGTGVSNQPQHF. The CDR3 DNA is TGTGCCAGCAGGGGGACAGGGGTTAGCAATCAGCCCCAGCATTTT.

The CDR3 nucleotides are TGTGCCAGCAGTCCGACGGACAGGGGCACAGATACGCAGTATTTT. Translation gives CASSPTDRGTDTQYF. The chain carries TRBV6-5 and TRBJ2-3, with 8 nucleotides matching TRBD1. The CDR3 contains 15 residues. The trim removed 5 bases at V and 1 base at J, leaving 5 bases unmatched. In germline, CDR1 is MNHEY, CDR2 SVGAGI.